This TCR beta chain was recorded in a study of blood T cell repertoires in COVID-19. Across the whole study: The study drew acute and convalescent COVID-19 samples from the United States, Italy and Spain. Nucleic acid was either cDNA or gDNA, and it came from T cells, B-cell-depleted T cells, or PBMCs.

As handled by the study authors: Amplifying reference gene primers gave estimates of nucleated cell counts. Here immunoSEQ multiplex PCR was the method, and the copy in TCRdb shows in-frame clones only, minus some. V, J and clone size derive from that table, while D and trimming were established from the DNA sequence. The sample carries roughly 150,000 clones, 60% to 85% recorded once. This clone appeared a few times. Source material: peripheral blood. The sequence was collected from a man between 65 and 85 years old with acute or convalescent COVID-19.

CDR3 DNA: TGTGCCAGCAGTTACTCGAGACAGGGGGAAGAGACCCAGTACTTC. Its protein product is CASSYSRQGEETQYF. The rearrangement links TRBV6-6 to TRBJ2-5; TRBD1 aligns across 9 bases. CDR1 and CDR2 from the germline V gene are MNHNY and SVGAGI (reference sequence). Trimming cost V 0 bases and J 3 bases; bases outside gene matches: 2. The CDR3 loop spans 15 amino acids.